This T cell receptor (beta chain) was sequenced for a study of cytotoxic CD8 clonotypes in ibrutinib-treated CLL. Trimming took 5 bases from V and 4 from J, leaving 12 bases between them. CDR1 is LGHNT and CDR2 is FRNRAP in the germline V gene. The length of the CDR3 is 14 residues. TCRdb keeps only in-frame clones here, not all; method: immunoSEQ multiplex PCR. The sample holds hundreds of thousands of clones, around 70% seen once. The TCR was taken from a human donor with chronic lymphocytic leukemia. Sample: PBMCs, taken after 24 months of ibrutinib treatment. The chain recombines TRBV12-5 with TRBJ1-5; TRBD1 might be the D (5 bases). CDR3 coding DNA: TGTGCTAGTGGTAGCGGGACCCTTAATCAGCCCCAGCATTTT. Protein: CASGSGTLNQPQHF.